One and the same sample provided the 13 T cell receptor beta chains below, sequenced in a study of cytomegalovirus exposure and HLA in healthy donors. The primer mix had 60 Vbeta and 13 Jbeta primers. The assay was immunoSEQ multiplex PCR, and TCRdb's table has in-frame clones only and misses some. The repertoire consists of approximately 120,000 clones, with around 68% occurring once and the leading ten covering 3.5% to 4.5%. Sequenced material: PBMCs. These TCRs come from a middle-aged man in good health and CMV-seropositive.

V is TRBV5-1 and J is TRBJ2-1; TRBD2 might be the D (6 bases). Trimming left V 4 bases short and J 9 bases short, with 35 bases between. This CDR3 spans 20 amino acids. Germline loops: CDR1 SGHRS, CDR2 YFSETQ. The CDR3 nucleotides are TGCGCCAGCAGCCTAACAGGTCAATGGGGGATTAGCGGATATAAGGTTGAGCAGTTCTTC. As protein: CASSLTGQWGISGYKVEQFF.

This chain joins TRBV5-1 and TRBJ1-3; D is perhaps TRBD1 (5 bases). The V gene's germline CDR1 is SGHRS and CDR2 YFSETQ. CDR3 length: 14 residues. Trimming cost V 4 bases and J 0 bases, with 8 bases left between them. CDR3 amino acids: CASSTQGSGNTIYF. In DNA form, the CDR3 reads TGCGCCAGCAGCACCCAGGGCTCTGGAAACACCATATATTTT.

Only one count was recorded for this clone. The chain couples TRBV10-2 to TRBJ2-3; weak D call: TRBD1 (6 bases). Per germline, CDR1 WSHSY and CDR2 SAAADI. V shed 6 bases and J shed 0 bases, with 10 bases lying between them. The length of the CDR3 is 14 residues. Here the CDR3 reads CASSSTGSTDTQYF. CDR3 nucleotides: TGCGCCAGCAGCTCGACAGGCAGCACAGATACGCAGTATTTT.

The DNA of the CDR3 is TGTGCCAGCAGCCCATCTAGCGGGGACAACTACGAGCAGTACTTC. It yields the protein CASSPSSGDNYEQYF. V is TRBV7-9 and J is TRBJ2-7, with TRBD2 identical over 9 bases. CDR1 is SEHNR, CDR2 FQNEAQ, per germline (reference sequence). The CDR3 spans 15 residues. The trim removed 5 bases at V and 3 bases at J, leaving 8 bases unmatched.

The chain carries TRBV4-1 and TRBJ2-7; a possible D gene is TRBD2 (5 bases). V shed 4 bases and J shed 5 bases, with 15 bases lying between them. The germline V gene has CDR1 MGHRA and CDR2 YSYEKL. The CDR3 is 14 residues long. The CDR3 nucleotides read TGCGCCAGCAGCCCAAGTTCGGGGATGAACGAGCAGTACTTC. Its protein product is CASSPSSGMNEQYF.

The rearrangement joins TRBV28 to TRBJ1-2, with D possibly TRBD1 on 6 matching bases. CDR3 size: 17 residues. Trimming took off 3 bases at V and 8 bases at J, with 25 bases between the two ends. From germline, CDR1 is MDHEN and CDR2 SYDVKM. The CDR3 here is CASSLYPLSPRGGGYTF. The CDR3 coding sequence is TGTGCCAGCAGTTTGTACCCCCTCAGCCCCAGGGGTGGGGGCTACACCTTC.

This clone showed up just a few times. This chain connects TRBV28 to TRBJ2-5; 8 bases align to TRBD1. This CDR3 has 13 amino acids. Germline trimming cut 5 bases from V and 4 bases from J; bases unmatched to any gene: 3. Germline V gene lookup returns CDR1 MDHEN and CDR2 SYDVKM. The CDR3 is CASSADRGETQYF. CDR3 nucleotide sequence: TGTGCCAGCAGTGCCGACAGGGGAGAGACCCAGTACTTC.

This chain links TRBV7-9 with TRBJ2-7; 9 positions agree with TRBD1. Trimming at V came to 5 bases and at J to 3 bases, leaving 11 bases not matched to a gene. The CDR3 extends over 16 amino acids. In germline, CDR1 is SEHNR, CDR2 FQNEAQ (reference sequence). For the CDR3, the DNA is TGTGCCAGCAGCCTGCCTGGAGGACAGGGGATCTACGAGCAGTACTTC. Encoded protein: CASSLPGGQGIYEQYF.

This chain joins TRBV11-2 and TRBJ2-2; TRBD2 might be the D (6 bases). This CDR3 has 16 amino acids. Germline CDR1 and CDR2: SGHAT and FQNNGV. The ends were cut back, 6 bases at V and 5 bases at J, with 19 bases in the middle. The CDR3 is CASSRSASARTGELFF. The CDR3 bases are TGTGCCAGCAGTCGCAGTGCTAGCGCGAGAACCGGGGAGCTGTTTTTT.

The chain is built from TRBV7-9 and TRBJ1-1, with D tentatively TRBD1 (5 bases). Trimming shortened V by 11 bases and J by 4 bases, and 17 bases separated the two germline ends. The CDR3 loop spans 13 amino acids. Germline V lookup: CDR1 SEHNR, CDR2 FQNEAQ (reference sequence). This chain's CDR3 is CAGLGGAGTEAFF. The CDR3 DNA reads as TGTGCCGGTCTTGGGGGAGCGGGCACTGAAGCTTTCTTT.

The CDR3 bases are TGTGCCAGCAGCCGACTAGCGGGAGTCCAAGAGACCCAGTACTTC. Its translation: CASSRLAGVQETQYF. The chain employs TRBV7-2 and TRBJ2-5; 12 bases are shared with TRBD2. V was pared by 5 bases and J by 1 base, with 2 bases of the junction left unmatched. Germline V CDR1 and CDR2: SGHTA, FQGNSA. The CDR3 runs to 15 residues.

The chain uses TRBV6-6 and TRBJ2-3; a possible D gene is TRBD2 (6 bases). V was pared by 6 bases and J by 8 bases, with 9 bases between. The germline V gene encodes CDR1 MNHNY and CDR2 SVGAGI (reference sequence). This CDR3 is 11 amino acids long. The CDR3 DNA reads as TGTGCCAGCAGCGGGACTGGTACGCAGTATTTT. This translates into CASSGTGTQYF.

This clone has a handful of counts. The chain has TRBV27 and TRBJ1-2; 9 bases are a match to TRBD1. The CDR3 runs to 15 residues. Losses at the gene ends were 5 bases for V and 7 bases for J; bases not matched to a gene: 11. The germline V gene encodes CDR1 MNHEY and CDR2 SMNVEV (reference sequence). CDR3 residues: CASSPWTGDKGGYTF. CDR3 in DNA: TGTGCCAGCAGTCCATGGACAGGGGATAAGGGTGGCTACACCTTC.